One and the same sample provided the 8 T cell receptor beta chains below, sequenced in a study of blood T cell repertoires in COVID-19. The method was immunoSEQ multiplex PCR; TCRdb's version includes in-frame clones alone and lacks a portion of them. The sample consists of around 95,000 clones, approximately 81% of them appearing once. Sequenced sample: peripheral blood. The receptors here all came from a woman older than 75 with acute or convalescent COVID-19.

The rearrangement joins TRBV27 to TRBJ2-3; the D is unclear. The germline gives CDR1 MNHEY, CDR2 SMNVEV (reference sequence). Trimming took off 7 bases at V and 0 bases at J, with 17 bases between the two ends. The CDR3 contains 16 residues. CDR3 protein: CASKPRATTSTDTQYF. The CDR3, as DNA: TGTGCCAGCAAACCGAGAGCCACTACTAGCACAGATACGCAGTATTTT.

This sequence joins TRBV5-4 and TRBJ2-3; 10 bases match TRBD2. The junction had 16 bases not matched to a gene; V was cut back by 4 bases and J by 2 bases. CDR1 and CDR2 from the germline V gene are SGHNT and YYREEE (reference sequence). CDR3 size: 19 residues. As DNA, the CDR3 is TGTGCCAGCAGCCCTATAGCGGGGGGTCCCCCGGGGCCCACAGATACGCAGTATTTT. Its translation is CASSPIAGGPPGPTDTQYF.

This chain connects TRBV19 to TRBJ1-6, with D unresolved. The CDR3 runs 15 residues. Trimming took 1 base from V and 9 from J, leaving 13 bases between them. Germline V gene sequence: CDR1 LNHDA, CDR2 SQIVND (reference sequence). CDR3: CASSIGIDIPSPLHF. The CDR3 DNA reads TGTGCCAGTAGTATAGGAATCGACATCCCTTCACCCCTCCACTTT.

The chain carries TRBV6-4 and TRBJ1-2; TRBD1 aligns across 8 bases. With 5 bases clipped from V and 7 bases from J, the junction kept 6 bases outside the gene matches. This CDR3 contains 13 residues. The germline gives CDR1 MRHNA, CDR2 SNTAGT. CDR3 DNA: TGTGCCAGCAGTTCCGGGACAGGACGTGGCTACACCTTC. Translated, it gives CASSSGTGRGYTF.

V usage is TRBV28 and J usage is TRBJ1-5, with unresolved D. The V and J ends lost 2 bases and 0 bases respectively, with 11 bases between them. Germline values: CDR1 MDHEN, CDR2 SYDVKM. The CDR3 is made up of 16 amino acids. The DNA of the CDR3 is TGTGCCAGCAGTTTAGTCGTGAGATATAGCAATCAGCCCCAGCATTTT. As protein: CASSLVVRYSNQPQHF.

The J gene is TRBJ1-4, the V gene TRBV2; the match to TRBD1 covers 8 bases. The J segment lost 0 bases and the V segment lost 2 bases, leaving 8 bases of the junction unmatched. CDR1 and CDR2 from the germline V gene are SNHLY and FYNNEI. The CDR3 is 18 residues long. CDR3 region: CASSELRTGSATNEKLFF. The DNA for the CDR3 is TGTGCCAGCAGTGAATTGAGGACAGGGTCTGCAACTAATGAAAAACTGTTTTTT.

The V and J genes are TRBV5-1 and TRBJ2-1; 10 bases match TRBD2. V lost 1 base, J lost 11 bases, and 15 bases stayed unmatched. This CDR3 contains 17 residues. CDR1 is SGHRS and CDR2 is YFSETQ in the germline V gene. CDR3 nucleotides: TGCGCCAGCAGCTTGACCAGCGGGGGGGCCTACAATGGTCAGCAGTTCTTC. The encoded protein is CASSLTSGGAYNGQQFF.

The chain recombines TRBV30 with TRBJ2-2; D ambiguous. There are 14 residues in the CDR3. From germline, CDR1 is GTSNPN and CDR2 SVGIG (reference sequence). With 1 base removed from V and 0 bases from J, the gap between germline ends came to 6 bases. CDR3 nucleotides: TGTGCCTGGAGTGGACTGGCGAACACCGGGGAGCTGTTTTTT. Its protein product is CAWSGLANTGELFF.